This T cell receptor beta chain is drawn from a study of blood T cell repertoires in COVID-19. Study-level background: The origin of the acute and convalescent COVID-19 samples was the United States, Italy and Spain. Sample material is recorded as cDNA or gDNA derived from T cells, B-cell-depleted T cells, or PBMCs.

Methods used by the authors: Amplified reference gene primers provided the basis for estimating nucleated cell counts. The repertoire was sequenced with immunoSEQ multiplex PCR; TCRdb's copy has only in-frame clones and lacks some. For V, J and clone size, that table is used; D and trimming come from the DNA. Of tens of thousands of clones listed, approximately 86% are singletons. Germline CDR1 and CDR2: MNHEY and SMNVEV (reference sequence). There are 13 residues in the CDR3. Trimming removed 5 bases from V and 8 bases from J, with 10 bases in between. The genes are TRBV27 and TRBJ2-6; possible D gene TRBD2, 6 bases. Sequenced input: peripheral blood. This receptor was taken from a man between 65 and 80 years old with acute or convalescent COVID-19. The CDR3 DNA reads TGTGCCAGCAGTCCACGGGACTCCAACGTCCTGACTTTC. Its protein is CASSPRDSNVLTF.